The clone carrying this T cell receptor (beta chain) was recorded at least ten times. The antigen is undetermined. Indicated time point: patch test 1, 2 weeks after DPC sensitization. Described treatment: therapeutic diphenylcyclopropenone sensitization with weekly scalp DPC. The study extracted total RNA from unfractionated whole blood. The data were obtained in a study of human T cells and chemical hapten exposure. Whole-study results and caveats: Expanded TCRs showed more large CDR3 clusters than pre-sensitization or healthy control sets.

Via MiXCR, TCRdb re-called the RACE reads, giving one row per CDR3 protein. The sample has approximately 110,000 distinct CDR3 sequences; 11% are singletons. The CDR3 sequence is 11 residues long. Germline lookup yields CDR1 MNHNS and CDR2 SASEGT. Trimming took 2 bases from V and 9 from J, leaving 2 bases between them. This TCR was sampled from a woman in her 40s with alopecia areata. Some clones in this sample may be carry-over from other donors' samples. V gene TRBV6-1 combines with J gene TRBJ1-6; no clear D gene. The material sequenced was whole blood, taken in connection with sensitization to the hapten diphenylcyclopropenone (DPC). In nucleotides, the CDR3 is TGTGCCAGCAGTGAAATTTCACCCCTCCACTTT. As protein: CASSEISPLHF.